This is a list of T cell receptor beta chains from one sample in a study of T-cell reconstitution after alpha-beta-depleted transplantation in children. TCRdb reprocessed the PCR reads with MiXCR, giving one entry per CDR3 protein. This table holds roughly 500,000 distinct CDR3 sequences, around a third found once. This specimen consisted of PBMCs from the stem cell graft donor, obtained from the stem cell graft. The receptor source for this set is a human donor who donated a stem cell graft to a child with aplastic anemia. The CDR3 runs from the conserved cysteine through the conserved F or W. Size values are once, few and many counts, or a class for expanded clones, and some rows have none.

clone size	V gene	CDR3 length	J gene	CDR3 protein
few	TRBV5-1	14	TRBJ2-2	CASSFGGPTGELFF
few	TRBV7-9	12	TRBJ1-2	CASSEGDYGYTF
NA	TRBV6-2/TRBV6-3	17	TRBJ1-1	CASRDPRPTGTAVEAFF
few	TRBV29-1	19	TRBJ2-1	CSVETSGFLTGKSYNEQFF
NA	TRBV4-3	17	TRBJ2-1	CASSQDAGLATYNEQFF
NA	TRBV4-1	15	TRBJ1-3	CASSQAGTPGNEIYF
NA	TRBV5-1	14	TRBJ2-3	CASYIAGGTDTQYF
NA	TRBV5-1	15	TRBJ1-5	CASSLGPQGNQPQHF
few	TRBV20-1	11	TRBJ2-5	CSARGTGTQYF
NA	TRBV7-9	14	TRBJ1-6	CASSYGGLNSPLHF
NA	TRBV30	13	TRBJ1-5	CAWGGTGNQPQHF
few	TRBV7-9	11	TRBJ1-3	CASSVENTIYF
NA	TRBV10-3	15	TRBJ1-6	CAISPTDPDNSPLHF
NA	TRBV20-1	12	TRBJ2-5	CSGAVRQETQYF
few	TRBV12-3/TRBV12-4	15	TRBJ2-5	CASSLALGGGGTQYF
NA	TRBV29-1	12	TRBJ1-5	CSVLDGLGPQHF
NA	TRBV29-1	14	TRBJ2-1	CSVTLAGGYNEQFF
few	TRBV10-3	12	TRBJ1-1	CAISESLRGAFF